This is a list of T cell receptor beta chains from one sample in a study of blood T cell repertoires in COVID-19. Libraries were prepared by immunoSEQ multiplex PCR; TCRdb keeps only in-frame clonotypes and omits some of them. The sample has 240,000 or so clones, 75% to 90% seen once; the top ten hold under 10%. The sequenced material came from PBMCs or T cells enriched from blood (not recorded which). The receptors originated from a man aged 35 to 55 who had recovered from COVID-19. The CDR3 runs from the conserved cysteine through the conserved F or W.

V gene	CDR3 protein
TRBV6-6	CASRQSTEAFF
TRBV6-5	CASGGLSNQPQHF
TRBV7-3	CASSFLGGAGSYNEQFF
TRBV10-2	CASSKDSNYNSPLHF
TRBV7-3	CASSLLGGAYNEQFF
TRBV27	CASSLKGLWNSPLHF
TRBV6-5	CASSDRGAINTEAFF
TRBV10-1	CASSGLAGDYLGGPYNEQFF
TRBV5-1	CASSYGQANYGYTF
TRBV19	CASIASSGNTIYF
TRBV5-1	CASTMLAGFGTDTQYF
TRBV14	CASSLQGPGANVLTF
TRBV11-1	CASSPRTGHNSPLHF
TRBV19	CASSIDQVSTEAFF
TRBV3-1/TRBV3-2	CASSQAQNQPQHF
TRBV6-2/TRBV6-3	CASSYLRTGSTEAFF
TRBV7-9	CASSSEVYEQYF
TRBV5-5	CASSLTSGASTDTQYF
TRBV6-1	CASSEYTGTNTGELFF
TRBV3-1/TRBV3-2	CASSQRLGWTRAYEQYF
TRBV13	CASSLVRDRVYNEQFF
TRBV9	CASRPRVGAIWGYTF
TRBV11-2	CASSPIAGYYGYTF
TRBV7-8	CASSQPRTGVDYGYTF
TRBV7-6	CASSLSLRLGDSEAFF
TRBV7-9	CASSLWEGRNSPLHF
TRBV6-5	CASRNSLNQPQHF
TRBV14	CASSQDFRAGAKRDTQYF
TRBV5-1	CASSWTSFNEQFF
TRBV7-2	CASSFTRGADYGYTF
TRBV7-2	CASSLAAGAGELFF
TRBV6-1	CASSEEGVSHQPQHF
TRBV19	CASSNKRGGNNEQFF
TRBV6-2/TRBV6-3	CASSLTGTRPQETQYF
TRBV28	CASDDPGQYSYNEQFF
TRBV5-8	CASSLARGFGGPQHF
TRBV7-8	CASSPQGGEGQPQHF
TRBV11-3	CASSFVGGYEKLFF
TRBV29-1	CSGGKDRRTEAFF
TRBV29-1	CSAWAAGGRETF
TRBV18	CASSPPRDTTYEQYF
TRBV3-1/TRBV3-2	CASSTWTGGNEQFF
TRBV4-1	CASSSPRQPYGYTF
TRBV2	CASSGRRDRGPEAFF
TRBV4-1	CASSSNPPGQETQYF
TRBV7-2	CASSLASLAMDTQYF
TRBV10-2	CASNDGGSGNTIYF
TRBV3-1/TRBV3-2	CATTLLPSSDPNTGELFF
TRBV28	CASSLQGDGIQPQHF
TRBV6-7	CASRCDRDSVPANYGYTF
TRBV10-2	CASSENQGGFDTQYF
TRBV7-2	CASSLVTGSNQPQHF
TRBV7-9	CASSLPGIYSYGYTF
TRBV30	CAWSSRRQVLNEKLFF